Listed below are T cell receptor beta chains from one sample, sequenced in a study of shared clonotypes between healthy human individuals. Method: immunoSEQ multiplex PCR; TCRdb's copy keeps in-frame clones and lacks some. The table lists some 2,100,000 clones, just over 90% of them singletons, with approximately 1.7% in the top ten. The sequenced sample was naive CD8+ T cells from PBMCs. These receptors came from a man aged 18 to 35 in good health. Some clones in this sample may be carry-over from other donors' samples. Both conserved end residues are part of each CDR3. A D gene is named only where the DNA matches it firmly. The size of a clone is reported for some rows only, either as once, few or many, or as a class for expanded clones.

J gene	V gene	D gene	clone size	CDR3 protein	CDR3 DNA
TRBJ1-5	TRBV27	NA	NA	CASSFRGPGNQPQHF	TGTGCCAGCAGTTTCAGGGGTCCGGGCAATCAGCCCCAGCATTTT
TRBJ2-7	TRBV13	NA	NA	CASSPPGRSYEQYF	TGTGCCAGCAGCCCACCGGGTAGGAGCTACGAGCAGTACTTC
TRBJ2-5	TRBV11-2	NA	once	CASSSREVHQETQYF	TGTGCCAGCAGCTCTAGGGAGGTCCACCAAGAGACCCAGTACTTC
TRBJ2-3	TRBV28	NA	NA	CASSPRSYTDTQYF	TGTGCCAGCAGTCCCCGGTCCTACACAGATACGCAGTATTTT
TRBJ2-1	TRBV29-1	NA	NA	CSPSFYNEQFF	TGCAGCCCTTCCTTTTACAATGAGCAGTTCTTC
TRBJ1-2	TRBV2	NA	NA	CASPGRPGVAYTF	TGTGCCAGCCCCGGTAGGCCAGGGGTGGCCTACACCTTC
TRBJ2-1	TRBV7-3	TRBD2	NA	CASSLTRGGGPNNEQFF	TGTGCCAGCAGCTTAACCCGGGGGGGAGGACCCAACAATGAGCAGTTCTTC
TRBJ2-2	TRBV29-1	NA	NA	CSVEGPLNTGELFF	TGCAGCGTTGAAGGTCCTCTTAACACCGGGGAGCTGTTTTTT
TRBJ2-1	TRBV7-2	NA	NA	CASSDRQTNNHNEQFF	TGTGCCAGCAGCGACCGACAGACCAACAACCACAATGAGCAGTTCTTC
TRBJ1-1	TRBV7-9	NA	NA	CASSARETPYEAFF	TGTGCCAGCAGCGCACGGGAGACCCCTTACGAAGCTTTCTTT
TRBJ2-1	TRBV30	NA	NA	CAWSVNEQFF	TGTGCCTGGAGTGTCAATGAGCAGTTCTTC
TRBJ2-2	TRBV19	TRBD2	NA	CASSMTSGMDGELFF	TGTGCCAGTAGTATGACTAGCGGGATGGACGGGGAGCTGTTTTTT
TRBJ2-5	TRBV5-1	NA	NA	CARCWATQYF	TGCGCCCGCTGCTGGGCGACCCAGTACTTC
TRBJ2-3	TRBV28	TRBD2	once	CASRNSGLAPDTQYF	TGTGCCAGCAGGAACTCGGGACTAGCACCTGATACGCAGTATTTT
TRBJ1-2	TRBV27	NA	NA	CASSLRTTSNYGYTF	TGTGCCAGCAGTTTAAGGACGACCTCTAACTATGGCTACACCTTC